This T cell receptor (beta chain) appears in the sequencing data of a study of blood T cell repertoires in COVID-19. Study context: Samples representing acute and convalescent COVID-19 were sourced from the United States, Italy and Spain. Sources were T cells, B-cell-depleted T cells, or PBMCs; the material itself was cDNA or gDNA.

This CDR3 is 14 amino acids long. Per the germline V gene, CDR1 is MGHRA and CDR2 is YSYEKL. The V and J ends lost 11 bases and 1 base respectively, with 17 bases between them. Original analysis: Amplifying reference gene primers gave estimates of nucleated cell counts. Sequencing used immunoSEQ multiplex PCR; TCRdb keeps in-frame clones, though not all of them. That table supplies the V and J calls and clone size; D and trimming were determined from the DNA. The table includes 300,000 or so clones, 80% to 90% detected once. Material for sequencing was peripheral blood. The TCR was taken from a man younger than 35 who had recovered from COVID-19. The chain combines TRBV4-1 with TRBJ1-1, with no clear D. CDR3 sequence reads: CAPRTECRNTEAFF. The CDR3 DNA follows: TGCGCCCCCAGGACTGAGTGTCGGAACACTGAAGCTTTCTTT.